This paragraph reports one T cell receptor beta chain. Antigen: not known. Documented treatment: roughly ten-day PBMC culture with coronavirus spike peptide pools or control peptides (ViraFEST assay). The sample belongs to a study of vaccination and CD4 T cells after COVID-19. At the level of the study: After nasal swab PCR-confirmed SARS-CoV-2, several convalescents had mild disease and one severe. In culture, cells were exposed to overlapping spike peptides from SARS-CoV-2, HCoV-NL63, HCoV-OC43 and HCoV-229E.

Between the trimmed V and J ends, which lost 6 bases and 0 bases, there was a span of 6 bases. The germline V gene encodes CDR1 MDHEN and CDR2 SYDVKM. The CDR3 extends over 13 amino acids. Scientists ran DNA taken from cultured CD4+ T cells through the Oncomine TCR Beta short-read assay for sequencing. Genomic DNA was isolated from CD4+ T cells that had been cultured. TCRdb re-called the PCR reads with MiXCR, one entry per CDR3 protein. The data hold about 20,000 distinct CDR3 sequences, with 43% observed a single time. Notes on the study in general: Investigators enrolled relatively few convalescent patients and included no early post-infection timepoints.

The specimen sequenced was CD4+ T cells from blood, cultured in vitro. This receptor was taken from a human donor who had recovered from COVID-19. The rearrangement links TRBV28 to TRBJ1-3, with D unclear. For the CDR3, the DNA is TGTGCCAGCAGAGGACTCTCTGGAAACACCATATATTTT. Protein sequence: CASRGLSGNTIYF.